The entry below gives a single T cell receptor beta chain sequence along with its context. This specimen comes from a study of blood T cell repertoires in COVID-19. Across the study: The United States, Italy and Spain provided the acute and convalescent COVID-19 samples. The cDNA or gDNA used as material had been derived from T cells, B-cell-depleted T cells, or PBMCs.

In the study's own analysis: Amplification from reference gene primers served as the basis for estimated nucleated cell counts. TCRdb keeps only in-frame clones here, not all; method: immunoSEQ multiplex PCR. That table furnishes V, J and clone size, whereas the DNA furnished D and trimming. In the table there are roughly 200,000 clones, roughly 80% of which are singletons. Enrolment of Seattle patients took place during active infection, and they were followed longitudinally. Germline V CDR1 and CDR2: LGHNA, YNFKEQ. The CDR3 has 16 amino acids. J gave up 7 bases and V 0 bases, and 11 bases lay outside the gene matches.

This clonotype originated in a woman aged 40 to 55 with COVID-19, enrolled during active disease. The sample consisted of peripheral blood. The rearrangement uses TRBV4-2 and TRBJ1-2; 7 nucleotides line up with TRBD1. The CDR3 region has the DNA TGTGCCAGCAGCCAAGAACAGGGGAGCTGGTCCATTGGCTACACCTTC. It yields the protein CASSQEQGSWSIGYTF.